The text below deals with one TCR beta chain. Samples were assayed with immunoSEQ v3.0 at survey level. Per-sample targets for sequencing were roughly 35,000-55,000 T-cell genomes. Clones were sequenced by immunoSEQ multiplex PCR, and TCRdb holds only the in-frame ones, with some missing. Of fewer than 25,000 clones listed, roughly 88% were seen once; the top ten hold approximately 20%. This sample is drawn from a study of long-term antiretroviral therapy in people with HIV. The CDR3 covers 11 residues. V was trimmed by 3 bases and J by 4 bases, leaving 6 bases between them. CDR1 is GTSNPN and CDR2 is SVGIG in the germline V gene (reference sequence).

The starting material was unsorted PBMCs, obtained 0.1 years before starting antiretroviral therapy. The gene calls are TRBV30 and TRBJ1-2; no firm D call. The sequence came from a man younger than 35 with HIV. Here the CDR3 DNA reads TGTGCCTGGAGGGGTTTCTATGGCTACACCTTC. Residues: CAWRGFYGYTF.